Listed below are T cell receptor beta chains from one sample, sequenced in a study of radiation and T cells in renal cell carcinoma. Profiled with immunoSEQ multiplex PCR; TCRdb holds only in-frame clones, not every one. The data hold tens of thousands of clones, with about 82% observed a single time. Sample: blood, taken from a patient whose treatment included radiotherapy and nephrectomy. The receptors originated from a woman in her 70s with renal cell carcinoma. The CDR3 runs from the conserved cysteine through the conserved F or W. D genes are given only for firm matches. Clone size, where shown, is once, few, many, or a class for clones that have expanded.

j_call d_call v_call clone_size cdr3_nt cdr3_aa
TRBJ2-2 NA TRBV6-6 NA TGTGCCAGCGAGGATTCTACCACCGGGGAGCTGTTTTTT CASEDSTTGELFF
TRBJ2-3 TRBD2 TRBV2 NA TGTGCCAGCAGTGAAGCGGGGACTAGCGGGAGGGCCGGGGCAGATACGCAGTATTTT CASSEAGTSGRAGADTQYF
TRBJ2-3 NA TRBV7-8 NA TGTGCCAGCAGCTTCGGTGATACGCAGTATTTT CASSFGDTQYF
TRBJ2-5 NA TRBV11-3 NA TGTGCCAGCAGCTTAGTGGGGGAAGAGACCCAGTACTTC CASSLVGEETQYF
TRBJ1-3 NA TRBV5-4 NA TGTGCCAGCAGCCTGGCAGGAGTGGTTACTGGAAACACCATATATTTT CASSLAGVVTGNTIYF
TRBJ1-1 NA TRBV28 once TGTGCCAGTAGGAGGACAGCCCCGACTGAAGCTTTCTTT CASRRTAPTEAFF
TRBJ2-1 NA TRBV6-1 NA TGTGCCAGCAGTGAAGCGGGAGGCTCCTACAATGAGCAGTTCTTC CASSEAGGSYNEQFF
TRBJ2-7 TRBD2 TRBV5-4 NA TGTGCCAGCAGGGTAGCTAGCGGGGGCCCCTACGAGCAGTACTTC CASRVASGGPYEQYF
TRBJ1-2 NA TRBV19 NA TGTGCCAGTAGTATTGACAGGTTTGACTATGGCTACACCTTC CASSIDRFDYGYTF
TRBJ2-3 NA TRBV25-1 NA TGTGCCAGCAGTGAATTCACAGGGCGGTCAGATACGCAGTATTTT CASSEFTGRSDTQYF
TRBJ2-1 TRBD2 TRBV19 NA TGTGCCAGTAGTATAACTAGCGGGGGGAGGCACAATGAGCAGTTCTTC CASSITSGGRHNEQFF
TRBJ2-7 TRBD1 TRBV4-1 NA TGCGCCAGCAGCCAGACAGGGGGGTTCTACGAGCAGTACTTC CASSQTGGFYEQYF
TRBJ2-2 TRBD1 TRBV7-9 few TGTGCCAGCAGCCCTAAGGGACAGGGGGCAACCGGGGAGCTGTTTTTT CASSPKGQGATGELFF
TRBJ1-2 NA TRBV5-1 NA TGCGCCAGCAGCTTGGACCCAGGGAATACCTATGGCTACACCTTC CASSLDPGNTYGYTF
TRBJ2-1 TRBD2 TRBV6-6 once TGTGCCAGCAGTTACTCGCTAGCGGGGGGGCCAGGTGAGCAGTTCTTC CASSYSLAGGPGEQFF
TRBJ1-2 NA TRBV20-1 few TGCAGTGCTGCGTCCATCGGCTACACCTTC CSAASIGYTF
TRBJ1-1 NA TRBV2 NA TGTGCCAGCAGCGTAAGGGACAAAGCTTTCTTT CASSVRDKAFF
TRBJ1-2 NA TRBV7-9 NA TGTGCCAGCAGCTTGGGACGGAGTTCTCTTTGGCATGGCTACACCTTC CASSLGRSSLWHGYTF
TRBJ1-2 NA TRBV15 NA TGTGCCACCAGCAGAGGAGAGGGTAACTATGGCTACACCTTC CATSRGEGNYGYTF
TRBJ2-2 NA TRBV7-8 NA TGTGCCAGCAGCTTTCGATGGACAGAGAAGGGGGAGCTGTTTTTT CASSFRWTEKGELFF
TRBJ2-5 NA TRBV11-2 NA TGTGCCAGCAGCGCCGGATTTCAAGAGACCCAGTACTTC CASSAGFQETQYF
TRBJ2-3 NA TRBV4-2 NA TGTGCCAGCAGCCAGAGCGGGAGCACAGATACGCAGTATTTT CASSQSGSTDTQYF
TRBJ2-1 NA TRBV19 NA TGTGCCAGTTCGGCCGGGCCACCATTTGAGCAGTTCTTC CASSAGPPFEQFF
TRBJ2-7 TRBD2 TRBV7-3 NA TGTGCCAGCAGCCGCGGGGGAGGCGCGCGTGATGAGCAGTACTTC CASSRGGGARDEQYF
TRBJ2-7 NA TRBV20-1 NA TGCAGTGCTAGAGATGCCTACGAGCAGTACTTC CSARDAYEQYF
TRBJ2-2 NA TRBV5-5 NA TGTGCCAGCAGCCCCCAGGTCACGAACACCGGGGAGCTGTTTTTT CASSPQVTNTGELFF
TRBJ1-2 TRBD1 TRBV18 NA TGTGCCAGCTCTCAGGGGGCGCTGGGAGGCTACACCTTC CASSQGALGGYTF
TRBJ2-5 TRBD1 TRBV9 NA TGTGCCAGCAGCCATAGGACAGGGGGACCTCAAGAGACCCAGTACTTC CASSHRTGGPQETQYF
TRBJ2-7 NA TRBV19 NA TGTGCCAGTAGTATGGGCAGCCCCTCCTACGAGCAGTACTTC CASSMGSPSYEQYF
TRBJ2-4 NA TRBV5-4 NA TGTGCCAGCAGCCTAGCGTCGGCCAAAAACATTCAGTACTTC CASSLASAKNIQYF
TRBJ1-6 TRBD1 TRBV6-5 once TGTGCCAGCAGAAGCACAGGGGGATGGACACCCCTCCACTTT CASRSTGGWTPLHF
TRBJ2-1 TRBD2 TRBV5-1 NA TGCGCCAGCAGCTTGACTAGCGGAGGCTCCTACAATGAGCAGTTCTTC CASSLTSGGSYNEQFF
TRBJ2-3 TRBD2 TRBV7-2 once TGTGCCAGCAGCTCTAGCGGGTTATTAGCAGATACGCAGTATTTT CASSSSGLLADTQYF
TRBJ2-1 NA TRBV4-3 NA TGCGCCAGCAGCCAAGTTCGGGTTGTCGCGGGAAATGAGCAGTTCTTC CASSQVRVVAGNEQFF
TRBJ1-2 NA TRBV4-1 few TGCGCCAGCAGCCAAGTCGGGGCTGGCTACACCTTC CASSQVGAGYTF
TRBJ1-4 NA TRBV2 NA TGTGCCGGCAGTGGCTCCAAGAATGAAAAACTGTTTTTT CAGSGSKNEKLFF
TRBJ1-2 NA TRBV6-6 NA TGTGCCAGCAGTTACTCGAGAGGGGAGGCGGCCGGCTACACCTTC CASSYSRGEAAGYTF
TRBJ1-5 NA TRBV4-1 NA TGCGCCAGCAGCCAAGATCGCGGGGTTGGTCAGCCCCAGCATTTT CASSQDRGVGQPQHF
TRBJ2-5 NA TRBV7-7 NA TGTGCCAGCAGCTTAGGGGACGGTGGGGCGGAGACCCAGTACTTC CASSLGDGGAETQYF
TRBJ2-7 NA TRBV7-2 few TGTGCCAGCAGACGAGACAGCTACGAGCAGTACTTC CASRRDSYEQYF
TRBJ1-4 NA TRBV6-1 medium-sized TGTGCCAGCAGACCGTCCCGGGACGGGGAAAAACTGTTTTTT CASRPSRDGEKLFF
TRBJ2-7 TRBD1 TRBV27 once TGTGCCAGCAGTTTCGGGACAGGGAACGAGCAGTACTTC CASSFGTGNEQYF
TRBJ2-7 TRBD2 TRBV11-2 once TGTGCCAGCAGCCCGTCTAGCGGCTCCTACGAGCAGTACTTC CASSPSSGSYEQYF
TRBJ2-3 TRBD2 TRBV5-8 NA TGTGCCAGCAGCTTTTTAGCGGGAGAAAATGGAGATACGCAGTATTTT CASSFLAGENGDTQYF
TRBJ2-4 NA TRBV6-1 NA TGTGCCAGCAGTGTAGAGTTAGCCAAAAACATTCAGTACTTC CASSVELAKNIQYF